The rows below give T cell receptor beta chains drawn from one sample of a study of blood T cell repertoires in COVID-19. This table comes from immunoSEQ multiplex PCR, and its TCRdb copy is limited to in-frame clones, with some not included. The sample records about 300,000 clones, around nine tenths being singletons. Sequencing was carried out using PBMCs or T cells enriched from blood (not recorded which). The receptors were sampled from a woman in her 30s who had recovered from COVID-19. Each CDR3 is given with its conserved first and last residue. D genes are given only for firm matches. Size is omitted from some rows. Given values are once, few, many or a class for expanded clones.

once,TRBV5-1,TRBJ1-2,TRBD1,TGCGCCAGCAGCTTCGGAGGGACAGGATGGAACTATGGCTACACCTTC,CASSFGGTGWNYGYTF
.,TRBV19,TRBJ2-3,TRBD1,TGTGCCAGTAGTATCGTCAGGGGGCCCACAGATACGCAGTATTTT,CASSIVRGPTDTQYF
.,TRBV23-1,TRBJ2-6,TRBD1,TGCGCCAGCAGTCACTCGACCGGGACAGGGACAATTGGGGCCAACGTCCTGACTTTC,CASSHSTGTGTIGANVLTF
.,TRBV29-1,TRBJ1-1,.,TGCAGCGCTCGGGCTCAAAGGGGCACTGAAGCTTTCTTT,CSARAQRGTEAFF
.,TRBV6-5,TRBJ1-5,.,TGTGCCAGCAGCACCCAGGACAGCGAGCAGCCCCAGCATTTT,CASSTQDSEQPQHF
.,TRBV5-6,TRBJ1-2,TRBD1,TGTGCCAGCAGCCCCCAGACAGGGTTTACTTTTGGGGGCTACACCTTC,CASSPQTGFTFGGYTF
once,TRBV10-3,TRBJ2-2,.,TGTGCCATCAGTGCAGGGACCGGGGAGCTGTTTTTT,CAISAGTGELFF
.,TRBV27,TRBJ1-1,TRBD1,TGTGCCAGCAGGCTTGGACAGGCCTTGAACACTGAAGCTTTCTTT,CASRLGQALNTEAFF
.,TRBV7-2,TRBJ2-1,TRBD1,TGTGCCAGCAGCGCGGGACAGGGAGGGAATGAGCAGTTCTTC,CASSAGQGGNEQFF
.,TRBV7-6,TRBJ1-2,.,TGTGCCAGCAGCTTAACCCCAGGAGGGAACTATGGCTACACCTTC,CASSLTPGGNYGYTF
.,TRBV5-1,TRBJ2-7,.,TGCGCCAGCAGCACCGATACAGGTCTAAGCTACGAGCAGTACTTC,CASSTDTGLSYEQYF
.,TRBV18,TRBJ1-3,.,TGTGCCAGCTCACCAGGGGCACCCTCTGGAAACACCATATATTTT,CASSPGAPSGNTIYF
.,TRBV6-5,TRBJ1-4,.,TGTGCCAGCAGTTACAGCGGCTACTCTAATGAAAAACTGTTTTTT,CASSYSGYSNEKLFF
.,TRBV4-1,TRBJ2-7,TRBD1,TGCGCCAGCAGCCAACCAGGACAGGGCTACGAGCAGTACTTC,CASSQPGQGYEQYF
.,TRBV19,TRBJ1-5,.,TGTGCCAGTAGTTTGGGCAGACCCTATAGCAATCAGCCCCAGCATTTT,CASSLGRPYSNQPQHF
.,TRBV7-2,TRBJ1-5,.,TGTGCCAGCAGCTTAGAGAGGACAGCCACCCAGCCCCAGCATTTT,CASSLERTATQPQHF
.,TRBV30,TRBJ1-3,.,TGTGCCTGGGGGGTGACAGCTGGAAACACCATATATTTT,CAWGVTAGNTIYF
few,TRBV6-2/TRBV6-3,TRBJ1-1,.,TGTGCCAGCAGCCGTAAAGATTACAGGAACACTGAAGCTTTCTTT,CASSRKDYRNTEAFF
.,TRBV6-5,TRBJ1-1,.,TGTGCCAGCACTTTAGAGGGAGGGGGCACTGAAGCTTTCTTT,CASTLEGGGTEAFF
.,TRBV2,TRBJ1-2,TRBD1,TGTGCCAGCAGTCGGGACAGTAACTATGGCTACACCTTC,CASSRDSNYGYTF
few,TRBV30,TRBJ1-2,TRBD1,TGTGCCTGGGACTCCGGACAGGTTGGCTACACCTTC,CAWDSGQVGYTF
.,TRBV3-1/TRBV3-2,TRBJ2-4,TRBD2,TGTGCCAGCAGCCCCTCAGTCGGGGGGAAAAACATTCAGTACTTC,CASSPSVGGKNIQYF
.,TRBV5-6,TRBJ2-1,TRBD2,TGTGCCAGCATGGGACTAGCGGGGTTAGCGTCCTACAATGAGCAGTTCTTC,CASMGLAGLASYNEQFF
.,TRBV24-1,TRBJ2-5,.,TGTGCCACCAGTGACCCATCTAGTGCCCAAGAGACCCAGTACTTC,CATSDPSSAQETQYF
.,TRBV7-8,TRBJ1-2,.,TGTGCCAGCAGCTTTGCAGGGCTCCTCTATGGCTACACCTTC,CASSFAGLLYGYTF
.,TRBV5-1,TRBJ2-1,TRBD2,TGCGCCAGCAGCATTGGTAGCGGGGGCGGCAATGAGCAGTTCTTC,CASSIGSGGGNEQFF
.,TRBV4-1,TRBJ1-2,.,TGCGCCAGCAGCCCAGGGGTGACAGACGGATTGTGGGGCTACACCTTC,CASSPGVTDGLWGYTF
.,TRBV29-1,TRBJ1-2,.,TGCAGCGTTCAAATCGGGAGAAACTATGGCTACACCTTC,CSVQIGRNYGYTF
.,TRBV27,TRBJ1-2,.,TGTGCCAGCAGTCCAATCGGGGGAGAAAAAGCTAACTATGGCTACACCTTC,CASSPIGGEKANYGYTF
.,TRBV7-6,TRBJ1-2,.,TGTGCCAGCAGCGCAACACCTAGTAACTATGGCTACACCTTC,CASSATPSNYGYTF
few,TRBV7-9,TRBJ1-2,TRBD1,TGTGCCAGCAGGTCGAACATTTCAGGGGGCGGCTACACCTTC,CASRSNISGGGYTF
once,TRBV6-5,TRBJ1-2,.,TGTGCCAGCAGTCCCCCCGGACATACCGGCTATGGCTACACCTTC,CASSPPGHTGYGYTF
.,TRBV5-4,TRBJ2-3,.,TGTGCCAGCAGCCCTGGGGGGGGCCGGGATACGCAGTATTTT,CASSPGGGRDTQYF
.,TRBV5-4,TRBJ2-1,TRBD2,TGTGCCAGCAGCCCCAGCGGGAAGGGGCCGGTGACCTACAATGAGCAGTTCTTC,CASSPSGKGPVTYNEQFF
.,TRBV27,TRBJ1-5,TRBD1,TGTGCCAGCAGAACAGGGGCGCGGGGTCAGCCCCAGCATTTT,CASRTGARGQPQHF
.,TRBV30,TRBJ1-1,.,TGTGCCTGGAGCAGTGGCTGGCCCACTGAAGCTTTCTTT,CAWSSGWPTEAFF
once,TRBV11-3,TRBJ1-1,TRBD1,TGTGCCAGCAGCCCTGGACAGGGGAGAGCTTTCTTT,CASSPGQGRAFF
.,TRBV13,TRBJ1-1,.,TGTGCCAGCAGCCGCGGATCTGAAGCTTTCTTT,CASSRGSEAFF
.,TRBV7-8,TRBJ1-1,TRBD1,TGTGCCAGCAGCGAACAGACAGGGGACACTGAAGCTTTCTTT,CASSEQTGDTEAFF
.,TRBV19,TRBJ1-1,TRBD1,TGTGCCAGTAGTGTCAGACAGGGGACGGACACTGAAGCTTTCTTT,CASSVRQGTDTEAFF
.,TRBV29-1,TRBJ1-2,.,TGCAGCGCGGGCGGCGGCCCATTATCCTTAAACTATGGCTACACCTTC,CSAGGGPLSLNYGYTF
.,TRBV6-2/TRBV6-3,TRBJ1-2,TRBD1,TGTGCCAGCAGTTTACAGGGGTCACACTATGGCTACACCTTC,CASSLQGSHYGYTF
.,TRBV3-1/TRBV3-2,TRBJ2-2,TRBD2,TGTGCCAGCAGCCAAATCTCGGGGGGGGCTTACTCCGGGGAGCTGTTTTTT,CASSQISGGAYSGELFF
.,TRBV30,TRBJ1-2,.,TGTGCCTGGAGACCGGCAGGGTTGGATGGCTACACCTTC,CAWRPAGLDGYTF
.,TRBV15,TRBJ1-5,.,TGTGCCACCAGCAGAGATAATCAGGGGTCTAGCAATCAGCCCCAGCATTTT,CATSRDNQGSSNQPQHF
few,TRBV7-9,TRBJ1-4,TRBD1,TGTGCCAGCAGCCGGGGGACAGCCGAGGACGAAAAACTGTTTTTT,CASSRGTAEDEKLFF
.,TRBV9,TRBJ2-5,TRBD2,TGTGCCAGCAGTCCCACTAGCGGGGGGGAGACCCAGTACTTC,CASSPTSGGETQYF
.,TRBV2,TRBJ1-2,.,TGTGCCAGCAGCGCCTTACGGGGGGGCGGGTTCTATGGCTACACCTTC,CASSALRGGGFYGYTF